This is a list of T cell receptor beta chains from one sample in a study of beta chain features in type 1 diabetes. This table comes from immunoSEQ multiplex PCR, and its TCRdb copy is limited to in-frame clones, with some not included. The sample contains 300,000 to 350,000 clones, around a fifth of which appear only once. The sample comprised naive CD4+ T cells from blood. These receptor sequences come from a woman under 30 in good health. Both conserved end residues are part of each CDR3. The D gene is left open where the match is weak. Clone size, where shown, is once, few, many, or a class for clones that have expanded.

size: -
D: TRBD2
J: TRBJ2-7
V: TRBV2
DNA: TGTGCCAGCAGTAGTGAAGCGGGGGCCGCCTACGAGCAGTACTTC
CDR3: CASSSEAGAAYEQYF

size: few
D: TRBD1
J: TRBJ2-1
V: TRBV27
DNA: TGTGCCAGCAGTACGGGACAGGGCTACAATGAGCAGTTCTTC
CDR3: CASSTGQGYNEQFF

size: few
D: TRBD1
J: TRBJ2-7
V: TRBV18
DNA: TGTGCCAGCTCCGTGACAGGGGGAGCGGGCGAGCAGTACTTC
CDR3: CASSVTGGAGEQYF

size: once
D: TRBD1
J: TRBJ1-2
V: TRBV14
DNA: TGTGCCAGCAGCCAGGGACAGGACCATGGCTACACCTTC
CDR3: CASSQGQDHGYTF

size: -
D: TRBD2
J: TRBJ2-7
V: TRBV20-1
DNA: TGCAGCGGTAGCGGGATCCACGAGCAGTACTTC
CDR3: CSGSGIHEQYF

size: few
D: -
J: TRBJ2-7
V: TRBV9
DNA: TGTGCCAGCAGCGTAGACCCTCGGGTTTCGACCTACGAGCAGTACTTC
CDR3: CASSVDPRVSTYEQYF

size: -
D: -
J: TRBJ2-4
V: TRBV13
DNA: TGTGCCAGCAGCTTATCGACAGGAGCGAAAAACATTCAGTACTTC
CDR3: CASSLSTGAKNIQYF

size: -
D: TRBD1
J: TRBJ2-3
V: TRBV18
DNA: TGTGCCAGCTCACCACCGGGGACAGGGGGCGCGGATACGCAGTATTTT
CDR3: CASSPPGTGGADTQYF

size: -
D: -
J: TRBJ2-7
V: TRBV5-1
DNA: TGCGCCAGCAGCATCCATTGGGCAAATAACTTCGAGCAGTACTTC
CDR3: CASSIHWANNFEQYF

size: -
D: TRBD2
J: TRBJ2-5
V: TRBV5-6
DNA: TGTGCCAGCAGCGGGACTAGCGGGGGAGGAGAGACCCAGTACTTC
CDR3: CASSGTSGGGETQYF

size: -
D: TRBD1
J: TRBJ1-1
V: TRBV11-2
DNA: TGTGCCAGCAGAAGGACAGGGGGCACTGAAGCTTTCTTT
CDR3: CASRRTGGTEAFF

size: few
D: -
J: TRBJ1-4
V: TRBV5-1
DNA: TGCGCCAGCAGTCTGGGTAGGGGCGGTAATGAAAAACTGTTTTTT
CDR3: CASSLGRGGNEKLFF

size: few
D: -
J: TRBJ2-5
V: TRBV19
DNA: TGTGCCTCCGGAGACAGCCTAAGGGAGACCCAGTACTTC
CDR3: CASGDSLRETQYF

size: -
D: -
J: TRBJ2-7
V: TRBV7-9
DNA: TGTGCCAGCTTACCTAATACCGCAGGGCCATACGAGCAGTACTTC
CDR3: CASLPNTAGPYEQYF

size: -
D: TRBD2
J: TRBJ2-1
V: TRBV13
DNA: TGTGCCAGCAGCAGAGCGGGGGGATCCTACAATGAGCAGTTCTTC
CDR3: CASSRAGGSYNEQFF

size: -
D: -
J: TRBJ2-1
V: TRBV4-1
DNA: TGCGCCAGCAGCCGACCATCCGGGACTTTCAATGAGCAGTTCTTC
CDR3: CASSRPSGTFNEQFF

size: few
D: -
J: TRBJ2-3
V: TRBV5-4
DNA: TGTGCCAGCAGCTTGAGGGCGGGGGCGCACACAGATACGCAGTATTTT
CDR3: CASSLRAGAHTDTQYF

size: few
D: -
J: TRBJ1-6
V: TRBV5-1
DNA: TGCGCCAGCAGCGCGGACATTAGGAATTCACCCCTCCACTTT
CDR3: CASSADIRNSPLHF

size: few
D: -
J: TRBJ1-5
V: TRBV7-2
DNA: TGTGCCAGCAGCCGGGGTAATCAGCCCCAGCATTTT
CDR3: CASSRGNQPQHF

size: few
D: -
J: TRBJ1-1
V: TRBV29-1
DNA: TGCAGCGTTGATAACAGTATCGCGGCGGGCACTGAAGCTTTCTTT
CDR3: CSVDNSIAAGTEAFF

size: -
D: TRBD2
J: TRBJ2-7
V: TRBV5-1
DNA: TGCGCCAGCAGCTTGGAGTCTAGCGGTATCTCCTACGAGCAGTACTTC
CDR3: CASSLESSGISYEQYF

size: few
D: TRBD1
J: TRBJ1-6
V: TRBV7-8
DNA: TGTGCCAGCAGCCCCACAGGACAGGGTGTTCGATCACCCCTCCACTTT
CDR3: CASSPTGQGVRSPLHF

size: few
D: TRBD2
J: TRBJ2-1
V: TRBV12-5
DNA: TGTGCTAGTGGTTTGGGGGTGCTAGCGGGCCCCAATGAGCAGTTCTTC
CDR3: CASGLGVLAGPNEQFF

size: -
D: TRBD1
J: TRBJ2-2
V: TRBV28
DNA: TGTGCCAGCAGACAGGGGGGAACCGGGGAGCTGTTTTTT
CDR3: CASRQGGTGELFF

size: -
D: TRBD2
J: TRBJ2-1
V: TRBV5-1
DNA: TGCGCCAGCAGCGTACTAGCGGGAGATAATGAGCAGTTCTTC
CDR3: CASSVLAGDNEQFF

size: -
D: TRBD2
J: TRBJ2-5
V: TRBV2
DNA: TGTGCCACCCAACTGACTAGCGGGGCACAAGAGACCCAGTACTTC
CDR3: CATQLTSGAQETQYF

size: -
D: TRBD1
J: TRBJ1-2
V: TRBV5-6
DNA: TGTGCCAGCAGCAGGGACAGCACTAACTATGGCTACACCTTC
CDR3: CASSRDSTNYGYTF

size: few
D: TRBD2
J: TRBJ2-1
V: TRBV4-1
DNA: TGCGCCTCCCGGCAGGGACTAGCGGGGGGTACCTACAATGAGCAGTTCTTC
CDR3: CASRQGLAGGTYNEQFF

size: few
D: -
J: TRBJ2-2
V: TRBV5-4
DNA: TGTGCCAGCAGCAGAAATACTAACACCGGGGAGCTGTTTTTT
CDR3: CASSRNTNTGELFF

size: few
D: -
J: TRBJ2-2
V: TRBV5-1
DNA: TGCGCCAGCAGCCCCCTGGTGCCAGGGGTCGACACCGGGGAGCTGTTTTTT
CDR3: CASSPLVPGVDTGELFF

size: few
D: -
J: TRBJ1-2
V: TRBV7-9
DNA: TGTGCCAGCAGCCTGATACAGAACGCGGGAAACTATGGCTACACCTTC
CDR3: CASSLIQNAGNYGYTF

size: few
D: -
J: TRBJ1-1
V: TRBV18
DNA: TGTGCCAGCTCACGACAGAACACTGAAGCTTTCTTT
CDR3: CASSRQNTEAFF

size: -
D: TRBD1
J: TRBJ1-4
V: TRBV9
DNA: TGTGCCAGCAGCCCTCGGACAGGGAATGAAAAACTGTTTTTT
CDR3: CASSPRTGNEKLFF

size: few
D: TRBD2
J: TRBJ2-1
V: TRBV7-3
DNA: TGTGCCAGCAGCCGGGACTACTCCTACAATGAGCAGTTCTTC
CDR3: CASSRDYSYNEQFF

size: few
D: TRBD2
J: TRBJ2-3
V: TRBV30
DNA: TGTGCCTGGACCCCCGGGACTAGCAGGGCAGATACGCAGTATTTT
CDR3: CAWTPGTSRADTQYF

size: -
D: -
J: TRBJ2-7
V: TRBV30
DNA: TGTGCCTGGAGTAACAATGGACTCTTGGGCTACGAGCAGTACTTC
CDR3: CAWSNNGLLGYEQYF

size: -
D: TRBD1
J: TRBJ1-2
V: TRBV19
DNA: TGTGCCAGCCGGGACAGCGGTTACTATGGCTACACCTTC
CDR3: CASRDSGYYGYTF

size: few
D: -
J: TRBJ2-1
V: TRBV6-5
DNA: TGTGCCAGAGAAGGGAGCTCCTACAATGAGCAGTTCTTC
CDR3: CAREGSSYNEQFF

size: few
D: TRBD1
J: TRBJ1-5
V: TRBV7-8
DNA: TGTGCCAGCAGCTCGGGGACAGGAAGCAATCAGCCCCAGCATTTT
CDR3: CASSSGTGSNQPQHF

size: few
D: -
J: TRBJ1-2
V: TRBV5-4
DNA: TGTGCCAGCAGCCCAGACTTTAACTATGGCTACACCTTC
CDR3: CASSPDFNYGYTF

size: few
D: -
J: TRBJ1-2
V: TRBV9
DNA: TGTGCCAGCAGCGTAGGCCAGGGAACCATCTATGGCTACACCTTC
CDR3: CASSVGQGTIYGYTF

size: -
D: -
J: TRBJ1-6
V: TRBV7-2
DNA: TGTGCCAGCAGCCCTCCGGGGGATAATTCACCCCTCCACTTT
CDR3: CASSPPGDNSPLHF

size: -
D: TRBD1
J: TRBJ1-2
V: TRBV7-9
DNA: TGTGCCAGCAGCCCAGACAGGGTCTGGGGTGGCTACACCTTC
CDR3: CASSPDRVWGGYTF

size: -
D: TRBD1
J: TRBJ1-6
V: TRBV7-2
DNA: TGTGCCAGCAGCGCGGACAGGGGGCGGAATTCACCCCTCCACTTT
CDR3: CASSADRGRNSPLHF

size: -
D: TRBD2
J: TRBJ2-1
V: TRBV7-2
DNA: TGTGCCAGCAGCTTAGTAGCGGGGGGATCCTACAATGAGCAGTTCTTC
CDR3: CASSLVAGGSYNEQFF

size: -
D: TRBD1
J: TRBJ1-5
V: TRBV18
DNA: TGTGCCAGCTCCCCCGGGACAGGCAATCAGCCCCAGCATTTT
CDR3: CASSPGTGNQPQHF

size: few
D: TRBD1
J: TRBJ1-2
V: TRBV9
DNA: TGTGCCAGCAACAGGGGGCTCGAAAACTATGGCTACACCTTC
CDR3: CASNRGLENYGYTF